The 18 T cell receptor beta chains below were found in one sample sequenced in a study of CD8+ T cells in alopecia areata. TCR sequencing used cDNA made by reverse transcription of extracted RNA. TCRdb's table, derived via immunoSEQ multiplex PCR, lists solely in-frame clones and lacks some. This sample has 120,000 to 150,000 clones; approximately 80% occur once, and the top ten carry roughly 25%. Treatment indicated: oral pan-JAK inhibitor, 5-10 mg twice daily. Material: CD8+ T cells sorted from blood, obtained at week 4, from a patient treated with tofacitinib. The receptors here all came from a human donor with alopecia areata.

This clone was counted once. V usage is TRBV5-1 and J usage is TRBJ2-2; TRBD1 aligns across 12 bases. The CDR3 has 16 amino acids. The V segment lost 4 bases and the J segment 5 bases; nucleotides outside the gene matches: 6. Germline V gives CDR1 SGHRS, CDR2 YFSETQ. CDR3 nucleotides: TGCGCCAGCAGCCCGGGACAGGGGGCGCGAACCGGGGAGCTGTTTTTT. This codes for CASSPGQGARTGELFF.

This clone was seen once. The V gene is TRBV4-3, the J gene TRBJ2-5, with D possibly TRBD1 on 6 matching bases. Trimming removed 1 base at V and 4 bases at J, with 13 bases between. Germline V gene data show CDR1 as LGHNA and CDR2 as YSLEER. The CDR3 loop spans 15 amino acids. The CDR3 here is CASSQAIQGGETQYF. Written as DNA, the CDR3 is TGCGCCAGCAGCCAAGCGATACAGGGCGGAGAGACCCAGTACTTC.

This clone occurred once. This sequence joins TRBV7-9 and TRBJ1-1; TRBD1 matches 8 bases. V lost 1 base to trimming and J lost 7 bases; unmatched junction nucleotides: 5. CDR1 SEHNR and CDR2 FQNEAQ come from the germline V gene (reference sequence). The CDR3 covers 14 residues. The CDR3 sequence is CASSLGGQGHEAFF. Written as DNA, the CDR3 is TGTGCCAGCAGCTTAGGAGGACAGGGTCATGAAGCTTTCTTT.

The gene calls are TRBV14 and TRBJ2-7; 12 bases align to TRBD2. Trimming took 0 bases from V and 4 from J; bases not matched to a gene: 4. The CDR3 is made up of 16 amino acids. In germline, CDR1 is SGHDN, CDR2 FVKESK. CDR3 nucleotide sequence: TGTGCCAGCAGCCAAGATAGGACTAGCGGGAAATACGAGCAGTACTTC. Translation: CASSQDRTSGKYEQYF. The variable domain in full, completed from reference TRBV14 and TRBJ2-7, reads EAGVTQFPSHSVIEKGQTVTLRCDPISGHDNLYWYRRVMGKEIKFLLHFVKESKQDESGMPNNRFLAERTGGTYSTLKVQPAELEDSGVYFCASSQDRTSGKYEQYFGPGTRLTVT.

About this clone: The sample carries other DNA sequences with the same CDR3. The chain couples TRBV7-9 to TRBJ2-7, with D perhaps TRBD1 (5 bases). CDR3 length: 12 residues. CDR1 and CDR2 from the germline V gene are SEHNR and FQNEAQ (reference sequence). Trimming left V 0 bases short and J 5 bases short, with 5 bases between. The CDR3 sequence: CASSLAGDEQYF. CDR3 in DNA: TGTGCCAGCAGCTTAGCAGGGGACGAGCAGTACTTC.

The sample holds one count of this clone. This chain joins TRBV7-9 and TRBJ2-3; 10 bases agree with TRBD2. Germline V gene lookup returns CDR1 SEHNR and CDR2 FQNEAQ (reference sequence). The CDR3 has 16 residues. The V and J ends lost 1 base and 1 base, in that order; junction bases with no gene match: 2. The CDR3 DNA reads TGTGCCAGCAGCTTAGTAGCGGGGGGCGGCACAGATACGCAGTATTTT. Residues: CASSLVAGGGTDTQYF.

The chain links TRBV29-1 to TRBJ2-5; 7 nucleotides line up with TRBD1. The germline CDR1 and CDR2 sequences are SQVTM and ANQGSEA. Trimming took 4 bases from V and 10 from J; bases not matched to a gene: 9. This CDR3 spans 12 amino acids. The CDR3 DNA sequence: TGCAGCGTTGCCCTCGGGACAGTAGACCAGTACTTC. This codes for CSVALGTVDQYF. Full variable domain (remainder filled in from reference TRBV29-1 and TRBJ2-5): SAVISQKPSRDICQRGTSLTIQCQVDSQVTMMFWYRQQPGQSLTLIATANQGSEATYESGFVIDKFPISRPNLTFSTLTVSNMSPEDSSIYLCSVALGTVDQYFGPGTRLLVL.

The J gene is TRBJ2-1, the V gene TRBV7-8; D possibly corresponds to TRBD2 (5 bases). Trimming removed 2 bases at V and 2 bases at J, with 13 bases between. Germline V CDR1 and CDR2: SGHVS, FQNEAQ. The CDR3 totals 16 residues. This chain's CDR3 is CASSLSLGETYNEQFF. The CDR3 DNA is TGTGCCAGCAGCTTATCCCTCGGGGAGACCTACAATGAGCAGTTCTTC.

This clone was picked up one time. Written as DNA, the CDR3 is TGTGCCAGCGGCCAGGGGTGGGCCCCTGGGGCCAACGTCCTGACTTTC. It translates to CASGQGWAPGANVLTF. This chain links TRBV7-8 with TRBJ2-6; weak D call: TRBD1 (6 bases). V lost 8 bases and J lost 2, with 16 bases in between. The CDR3 contains 16 residues. The germline CDR1 and CDR2 sequences are SGHVS and FQNEAQ.

CDR3 protein: CASSLGDAFTDTQYF. In DNA, the CDR3 is TGTGCCAGCAGCTTGGGGGACGCTTTCACAGATACGCAGTATTTT. The chain combines TRBV5-4 with TRBJ2-3; D may match TRBD1 or TRBD2 (5 bases each). Germline CDR1 SGHNT, CDR2 YYREEE (reference sequence). V was pared by 0 bases and J by 2 bases, with 10 bases between. This CDR3 has 15 residues.

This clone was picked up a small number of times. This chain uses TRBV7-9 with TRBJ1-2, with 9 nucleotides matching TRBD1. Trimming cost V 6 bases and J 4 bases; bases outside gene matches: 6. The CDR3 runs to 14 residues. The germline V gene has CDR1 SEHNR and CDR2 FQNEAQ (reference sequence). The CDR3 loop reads CASRPTGGSYGYTF. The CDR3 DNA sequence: TGTGCCAGCAGGCCGACAGGGGGGAGCTATGGCTACACCTTC.

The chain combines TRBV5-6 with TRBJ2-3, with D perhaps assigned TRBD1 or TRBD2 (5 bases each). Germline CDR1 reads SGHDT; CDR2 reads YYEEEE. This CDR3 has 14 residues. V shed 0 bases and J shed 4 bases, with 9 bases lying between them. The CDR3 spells CASSLGGMPDTQYF. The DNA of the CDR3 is TGTGCCAGCAGCTTGGGGGGGATGCCAGATACGCAGTATTTT.

The CDR3 sequence: CASSPYLGGQLFF. DNA for the CDR3: TGTGCCAGCAGTCCATACCTTGGAGGGCAGCTGTTTTTT. The chain couples TRBV27 to TRBJ2-2, with a weak D call TRBD2 (6 bases). Germline loops: CDR1 MNHEY, CDR2 SMNVEV (reference sequence). V was cut by 5 bases and J by 12 bases, with 16 bases left in between. The CDR3 consists of 13 residues.

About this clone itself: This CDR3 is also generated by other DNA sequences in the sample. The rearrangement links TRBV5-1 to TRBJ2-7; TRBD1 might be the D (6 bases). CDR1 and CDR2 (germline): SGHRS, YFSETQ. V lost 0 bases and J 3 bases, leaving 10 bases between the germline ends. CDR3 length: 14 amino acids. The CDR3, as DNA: TGCGCCAGCAGCTTGGCGACAGGAAGCTACGAGCAGTACTTC. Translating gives CASSLATGSYEQYF.

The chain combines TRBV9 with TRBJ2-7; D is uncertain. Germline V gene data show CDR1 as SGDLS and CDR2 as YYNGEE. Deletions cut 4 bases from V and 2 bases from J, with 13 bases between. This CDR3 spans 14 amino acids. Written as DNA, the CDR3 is TGTGCCAGCAGCCTTTTCAGCCTCCCCTACGAGCAGTACTTC. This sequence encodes CASSLFSLPYEQYF.

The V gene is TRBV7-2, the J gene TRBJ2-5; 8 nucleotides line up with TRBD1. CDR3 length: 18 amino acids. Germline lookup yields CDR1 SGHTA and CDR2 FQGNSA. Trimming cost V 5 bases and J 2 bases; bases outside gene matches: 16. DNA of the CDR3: TGTGCCAGCAGCCTCTTCGGGGGACAGGCCCTACTACAAGAGACCCAGTACTTC. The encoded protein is CASSLFGGQALLQETQYF.

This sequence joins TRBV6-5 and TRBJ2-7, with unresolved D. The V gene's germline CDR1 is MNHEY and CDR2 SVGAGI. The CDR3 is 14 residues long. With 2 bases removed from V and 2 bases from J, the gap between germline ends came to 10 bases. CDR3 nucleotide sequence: TGTGCCAGCAGTTACGGGAATACCCCCTACGAGCAGTACTTC. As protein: CASSYGNTPYEQYF.

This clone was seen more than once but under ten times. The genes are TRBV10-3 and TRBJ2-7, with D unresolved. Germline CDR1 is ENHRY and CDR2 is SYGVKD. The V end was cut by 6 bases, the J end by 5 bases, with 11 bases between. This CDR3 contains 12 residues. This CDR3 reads CAIRLGSDEQYF. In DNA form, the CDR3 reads TGTGCCATCAGGCTAGGTTCGGACGAGCAGTACTTC.